The text below deals with one T cell receptor (beta chain). What it binds is unknown. This sample was included in a study of blood T cells in healthy people across ages. Study-level points and caveats: With naive T cell percentage, TCR beta diversity showed a strong correlation. Roughly linear declines in TCR beta diversity per million T cells occurred with age.

The CDR3 is 13 amino acids. Per germline, CDR1 SGHVS and CDR2 FNYEAQ. Trimming cost V 0 bases and J 7 bases, with 9 bases left between them. Each donor supplied approximately 10 milliliters of peripheral blood. A second PCR of roughly 6 to 12 cycles used a sample-barcoded 5' primer and a J-beta primer mix. TCRdb re-called the 5' RACE reads with MiXCR, one entry per CDR3 protein. The sample gives about 1.6 million distinct CDR3 sequences, about 31% of which show up once; around 11% is in the top ten. The V gene is TRBV7-6, the J gene TRBJ1-1, with no clear D. What was sequenced was blood. This clonotype was obtained from a woman younger than 45 in good health. The CDR3, as DNA: TGTGCCAGCAGCTTAGCGGTGGCAGGTGAAGCTTTCTTT. It specifies CASSLAVAGEAFF. The full variable domain, its missing parts supplied by reference TRBV7-6 and TRBJ1-1, is GAGVSQSPRYKVTKRGQDVALRCDPISGHVSLYWYRQALGQGPEFLTYFNYEAQQDKSGLPNDRFSAERPEGSISTLTIQRTEQRDSAMYRCASSLAVAGEAFFGQGTRLTVV.